Below, 10 T cell receptor beta chains from the same sample are listed, as sequenced in a study of cytomegalovirus exposure and HLA in healthy donors. Only in-frame clones appear in the TCRdb table, and some are missing; sequencing was by immunoSEQ multiplex PCR. The sample lists under 200,000 clones, approximately 96% seen once, with approximately 0.82% in the top ten. The material sequenced was PBMCs. The receptors were gathered from a woman aged 18-30 years in good health and CMV-seronegative.

J is TRBJ2-7 and V is TRBV7-6, with D possibly matching TRBD2 (5 bases). Germline V gene lookup returns CDR1 SGHVS and CDR2 FNYEAQ. The V and J ends lost 5 bases and 6 bases respectively, with 14 bases between them. This CDR3 comprises 13 residues. CDR3 protein: CASSLGLRREQYF. Written as DNA, the CDR3 is TGTGCCAGCAGCCTCGGACTCCGGCGCGAGCAGTACTTC.

For the CDR3, the DNA is TGCGCCAGCAGCCAGACAGGGGGCGCGGTAGAAAAACTGTTTTTT. Translation gives CASSQTGGAVEKLFF. V and J are TRBV4-1 and TRBJ1-4, with 10 bases matching TRBD1. Germline values: CDR1 MGHRA, CDR2 YSYEKL. The CDR3 sequence is 15 residues long. V was clipped by 3 bases and J by 8 bases; unmatched bases: 6.

The chain has TRBV20-1 and TRBJ2-1; D unclear. V was shortened by 1 base and J by 12 bases, with 10 bases between the two germline ends. The CDR3 totals 11 residues. Germline V gives CDR1 DFQATT, CDR2 SNEGSKA (reference sequence). CDR3 sequence reads: CSARAEAGQFF. The CDR3 DNA is TGCAGTGCTAGAGCTGAGGCTGGGCAGTTCTTC.

The rearrangement uses TRBV6-5 and TRBJ1-5, with TRBD1 matching 10 bases. CDR1 is MNHEY, CDR2 SVGAGI, per germline. CDR3 length equals 15 residues. The V and J ends lost 5 bases and 4 bases, in that order; junction bases with no gene match: 5. CDR3: CASSPGTGVNQPQHF. The CDR3 coding sequence is TGTGCCAGCAGTCCGGGGACAGGGGTGAATCAGCCCCAGCATTTT.

The genes are TRBV9 and TRBJ2-3, with TRBD1 matching 9 bases. Per germline, CDR1 SGDLS and CDR2 YYNGEE. The length of the CDR3 is 16 residues. V lost 2 bases to trimming and J lost 6 bases; unmatched junction nucleotides: 10. DNA of the CDR3: TGTGCCAGCAGCGTTAAACCGGGACAGGGTGGGGATACGCAGTATTTT. This gives the protein CASSVKPGQGGDTQYF.

This clone was counted a single time. At one end, the junction sequence differs from germline, possibly due to a read error. The chain recombines TRBV2 with TRBJ1-1, with TRBD1 as a possible D gene (5 bases). The CDR3 sequence is 16 residues long. Looked up from germline, CDR1 is SNHLY and CDR2 is FYNNEI. The CDR3 region is CASSEGYGKGNSEAFF. The CDR3 DNA reads TGTGCCAGCAGTGAAGGGTACGGCAAGGGGAACTCTGAAGCTTTCTTT.

This chain joins TRBV7-8 and TRBJ1-2, with TRBD1 matching 11 bases. This CDR3 has 15 residues. The junction had 5 bases not matched to a gene; V was cut back by 3 bases and J by 5 bases. In germline, CDR1 is SGHVS, CDR2 FQNEAQ. CDR3 nucleotide sequence: TGTGCCAGCAGCTTGGGGACAGGGGGAGGATATGGCTACACCTTC. Encoded protein: CASSLGTGGGYGYTF.

The rearrangement joins TRBV11-2 to TRBJ2-7; tentative D call: TRBD2 (5 bases). Trimming removed 7 bases from V and 0 bases from J, with 19 bases in between. The CDR3 extends over 16 amino acids. Germline V lookup: CDR1 SGHAT, CDR2 FQNNGV. In nucleotides, the CDR3 is TGTGCCAGCATCCCGGGATCTTTTCCGAGCTCCTACGAGCAGTACTTC. It codes for CASIPGSFPSSYEQYF.

The chain combines TRBV6-5 with TRBJ1-1, with TRBD1 matching 10 bases. Germline V gives CDR1 MNHEY, CDR2 SVGAGI. J was trimmed by 4 bases and V by 7 bases; bases with no gene match: 3. There are 13 residues in the CDR3. The CDR3, as DNA: TGTGCCAGCACACGGACAGGGGGCACTGAAGCTTTCTTT. This sequence encodes CASTRTGGTEAFF.

The rearrangement uses TRBV15 and TRBJ1-2, with D hard to call. The CDR3 length is 14 residues. Germline-derived CDR1 and CDR2 are LNHNV and YYDKDF (reference sequence). Trimming removed 5 bases from V and 3 bases from J, with 13 bases in between. CDR3 coding DNA: TGTGCCACCAGCGTCGAGGTTATGGACTATGGCTACACCTTC. Its translation is CATSVEVMDYGYTF.